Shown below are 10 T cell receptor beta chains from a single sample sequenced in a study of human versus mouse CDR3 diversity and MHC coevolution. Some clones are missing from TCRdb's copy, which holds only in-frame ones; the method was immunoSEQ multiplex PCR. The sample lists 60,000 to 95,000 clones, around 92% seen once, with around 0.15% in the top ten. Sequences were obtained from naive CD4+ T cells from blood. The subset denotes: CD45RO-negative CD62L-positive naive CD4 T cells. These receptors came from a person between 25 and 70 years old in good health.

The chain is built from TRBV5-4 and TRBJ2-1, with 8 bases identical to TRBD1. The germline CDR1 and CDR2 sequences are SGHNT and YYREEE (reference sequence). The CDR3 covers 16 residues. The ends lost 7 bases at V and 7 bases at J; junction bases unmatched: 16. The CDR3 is CASFPSGGWWKNEQFF. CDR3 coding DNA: TGTGCCAGCTTCCCATCAGGGGGCTGGTGGAAAAATGAGCAGTTCTTC.

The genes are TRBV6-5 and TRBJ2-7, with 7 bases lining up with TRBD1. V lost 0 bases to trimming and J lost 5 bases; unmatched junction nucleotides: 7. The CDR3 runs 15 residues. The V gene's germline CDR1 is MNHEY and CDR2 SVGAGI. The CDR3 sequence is CASSYSYRGSHEQYF. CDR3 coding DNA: TGTGCCAGCAGTTACTCATACAGGGGATCCCACGAGCAGTACTTC.

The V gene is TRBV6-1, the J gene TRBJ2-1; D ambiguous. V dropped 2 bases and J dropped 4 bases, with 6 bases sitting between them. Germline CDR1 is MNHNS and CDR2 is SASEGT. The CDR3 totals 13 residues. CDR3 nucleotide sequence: TGTGCCAGCAGTGAAAATTTATACAATGAGCAGTTCTTC. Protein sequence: CASSENLYNEQFF.

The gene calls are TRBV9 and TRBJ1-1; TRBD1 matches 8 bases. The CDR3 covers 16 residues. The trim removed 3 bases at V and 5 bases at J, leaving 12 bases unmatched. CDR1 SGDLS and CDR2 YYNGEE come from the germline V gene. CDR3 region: CASSARTQGARTEAFF. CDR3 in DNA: TGTGCCAGCAGCGCGAGAACCCAGGGGGCGCGGACTGAAGCTTTCTTT.

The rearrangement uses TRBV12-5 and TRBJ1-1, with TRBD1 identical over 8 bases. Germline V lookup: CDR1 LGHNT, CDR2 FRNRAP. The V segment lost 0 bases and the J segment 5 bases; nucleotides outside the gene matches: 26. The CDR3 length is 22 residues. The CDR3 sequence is CASGLVGPFSTGGSNQVTEAFF. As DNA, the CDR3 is TGTGCTAGTGGTTTGGTAGGTCCCTTCTCCACAGGGGGAAGCAACCAAGTGACTGAAGCTTTCTTT.

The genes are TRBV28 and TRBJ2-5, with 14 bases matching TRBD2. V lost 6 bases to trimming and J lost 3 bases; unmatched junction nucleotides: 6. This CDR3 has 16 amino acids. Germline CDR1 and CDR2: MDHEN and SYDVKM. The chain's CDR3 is CASRSGLAGGKETQYF. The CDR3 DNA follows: TGTGCCAGCAGGTCCGGACTAGCGGGGGGTAAAGAGACCCAGTACTTC. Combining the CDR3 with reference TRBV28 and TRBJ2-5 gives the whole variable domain DVKVTQSSRYLVKRTGEKVFLECVQDMDHENMFWYRQDPGLGLRLIYFSYDVKMKEKGDIPEGYSVSREKKERFSLILESASTNQTSMYLCASRSGLAGGKETQYFGPGTRLLVL.

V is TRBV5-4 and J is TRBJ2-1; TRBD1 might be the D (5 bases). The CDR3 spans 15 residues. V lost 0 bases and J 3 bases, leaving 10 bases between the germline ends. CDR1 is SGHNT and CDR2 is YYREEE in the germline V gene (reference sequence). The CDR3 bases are TGTGCCAGCAGCTTGGAACAGGACCTCTACAATGAGCAGTTCTTC. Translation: CASSLEQDLYNEQFF.

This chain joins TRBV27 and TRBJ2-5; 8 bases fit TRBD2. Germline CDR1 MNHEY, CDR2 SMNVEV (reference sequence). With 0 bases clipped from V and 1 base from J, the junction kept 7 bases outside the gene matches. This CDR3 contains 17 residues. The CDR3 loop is CASSLSPGGGPQETQYF. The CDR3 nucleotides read TGTGCCAGCAGTTTATCCCCCGGCGGGGGGCCCCAAGAGACCCAGTACTTC.

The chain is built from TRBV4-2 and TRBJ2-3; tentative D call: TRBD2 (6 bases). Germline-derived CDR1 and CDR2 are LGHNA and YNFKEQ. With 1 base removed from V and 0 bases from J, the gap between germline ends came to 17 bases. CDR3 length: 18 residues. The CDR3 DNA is TGTGCCAGCAGCCAAGGATGGGGGGAGTCTTCTAGCACAGATACGCAGTATTTT. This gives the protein CASSQGWGESSSTDTQYF.

This CDR3 reads CASSNGQGFRYGYTF. DNA for the CDR3: TGTGCCAGTAGCAACGGACAGGGCTTTCGCTATGGCTACACCTTC. The chain links TRBV19 to TRBJ1-2; TRBD1 matches at 8 bases. J gave up 4 bases and V 6 bases, and 10 bases lay outside the gene matches. Germline V gene sequence: CDR1 LNHDA, CDR2 SQIVND (reference sequence). CDR3 length: 15 residues. The full variable domain, rest sourced from reference TRBV19 and TRBJ1-2, is DGGITQSPKYLFRKEGQNVTLSCEQNLNHDAMYWYRQDPGQGLRLIYYSQIVNDFQKGDIAEGYSVSREKKESFPLTVTSAQKNPTAFYLCASSNGQGFRYGYTFGSGTRLTVV.